Listed here are 11 T cell receptor beta chains from one sample, sequenced in a study of blood T cell repertoires in COVID-19. Clones were sequenced by immunoSEQ multiplex PCR, and TCRdb holds only the in-frame ones, with some missing. The table has about 77,000 clones, 75% to 90% seen once; the top ten hold around 4.8%. The specimen was peripheral blood. The receptor source for this set is a woman between 70 and 85 years old with acute or convalescent COVID-19.

This sequence joins TRBV7-9 and TRBJ1-5; D gene unclear. The CDR3 consists of 14 residues. V lost 5 bases and J lost 3, with 11 bases in between. Germline V gene data show CDR1 as SEHNR and CDR2 as FQNEAQ (reference sequence). The CDR3 bases are TGTGCCAGCAGCCGAGGGTGGGACAATCAGCCCCAGCATTTT. Translated, it gives CASSRGWDNQPQHF.

V is TRBV4-1 and J is TRBJ1-1; possible D gene TRBD1, 5 bases. Germline CDR1 MGHRA, CDR2 YSYEKL. V lost 4 bases, J lost 0 bases, and 9 bases lay in between. The CDR3 loop spans 14 amino acids. The CDR3 loop is CASSRGLMNTEAFF. In DNA form, the CDR3 reads TGCGCCAGCAGCCGGGGACTTATGAACACTGAAGCTTTCTTT.

This clone was seen a few times. This sequence joins TRBV4-2 and TRBJ2-3; no reliable D call. The CDR3 has 15 residues. Germline CDR1 is LGHNA and CDR2 is YNFKEQ. V was pared by 0 bases and J by 2 bases, with 9 bases between. CDR3 in amino acids: CASSQEEQPTDTQYF. The CDR3 DNA reads TGTGCCAGCAGCCAAGAAGAACAGCCCACAGATACGCAGTATTTT.

This clone was recorded only once. V is TRBV18 and J is TRBJ2-7, with 7 bases that match TRBD2. The V segment lost 4 bases and the J segment 5 bases; nucleotides outside the gene matches: 11. The CDR3 totals 15 residues. Germline CDR1 KGHSH, CDR2 LQKENI. The CDR3 loop is CASSLLGLRVDEQYF. CDR3 DNA sequence: TGTGCCAGCTCACTACTGGGACTAAGAGTCGACGAGCAGTACTTC.

The chain employs TRBV4-3 and TRBJ2-1; a weak D match, TRBD2 (7 bases). Germline V gives CDR1 LGHNA, CDR2 YSLEER. The CDR3 sequence is 18 residues long. Trimming left V 0 bases short and J 0 bases short, with 15 bases between. The CDR3 loop is CASSQDAGALSSYNEQFF. The CDR3 nucleotides are TGCGCCAGCAGCCAAGATGCGGGGGCCCTGAGCTCCTACAATGAGCAGTTCTTC.

The rearrangement joins TRBV3-1 (or the pseudogene TRBV3-2) to TRBJ2-5; no clear D gene. With 4 bases removed from V and 2 bases from J, the gap between germline ends came to 2 bases. CDR1 and CDR2 (germline): LGHDT, YNNKEL (reference sequence). The CDR3 totals 11 residues. CDR3 amino acids: CASSPQETQYF. The CDR3 DNA sequence: TGTGCCAGCAGCCCTCAAGAGACCCAGTACTTC.

The V call is TRBV7-9, the J call TRBJ2-5; 9 bases fit TRBD2. With V trimmed by 3 bases and J by 3 bases, 8 bases remained unmatched. The CDR3 runs to 16 residues. Germline CDR1 is SEHNR and CDR2 is FQNEAQ (reference sequence). The CDR3 coding sequence is TGTGCCAGCAGCTTTGGCGCGGGGGGGCTAAAAGAGACCCAGTACTTC. Encoded protein: CASSFGAGGLKETQYF.

Remarks on this clone: Other DNA sequences in the same sample also yield this CDR3. V gene TRBV7-8 combines with J gene TRBJ1-4; no clear D. The germline V gene has CDR1 SGHVS and CDR2 FQNEAQ. This CDR3 has 15 residues. Between the trimmed V and J ends, which lost 0 bases and 3 bases, there was a span of 8 bases. CDR3 DNA: TGTGCCAGCAGCTTAGCTCGGGGATCTAATGAAAAACTGTTTTTT. Translated: CASSLARGSNEKLFF.

The gene calls are TRBV11-3 and TRBJ2-1, with D maybe TRBD2 (5 bases). From germline, CDR1 is SGHNT and CDR2 YENEEA. CDR3 length equals 13 residues. The germline V and J ends were trimmed by 5 bases and 2 bases, with 7 bases remaining between them. The CDR3 DNA sequence: TGTGCCAGCAGCCCCGGGGCCTACAATGAGCAGTTCTTC. Protein sequence: CASSPGAYNEQFF. Drawing the rest from reference TRBV11-3 and TRBJ2-1, the complete variable domain is EAGVVQSPRYKIIEKKQPVAFWCNPISGHNTLYWYLQNLGQGPELLIRYENEEAVDDSQLPKDRFSAERLKGVDSTLKIQPAELGDSAVYLCASSPGAYNEQFFGPGTRLTVL.

This clone was detected once. The chain combines TRBV5-1 with TRBJ2-2; 8 nucleotides line up with TRBD1. The CDR3 is made up of 14 amino acids. V lost 4 bases to trimming and J lost 6 bases; unmatched junction nucleotides: 5. Germline CDR1 is SGHRS and CDR2 is YFSETQ. The CDR3 DNA is TGCGCCAGCAGCGCGACAGGGGAGGCCGGGGAGCTGTTTTTT. It encodes CASSATGEAGELFF.

This clone was seen a single time. The V call is TRBV4-3, the J call TRBJ1-2; 9 bases match TRBD1. V trimming: 5 bases; J trimming: 6 bases; junction bases outside the gene matches: 4. CDR1 and CDR2 (germline): LGHNA, YSLEER. The CDR3 spans 13 residues. CDR3 bases: TGCGCCAGCAGCACACAGGGGGCGCATGGCTACACCTTC. It yields the protein CASSTQGAHGYTF.